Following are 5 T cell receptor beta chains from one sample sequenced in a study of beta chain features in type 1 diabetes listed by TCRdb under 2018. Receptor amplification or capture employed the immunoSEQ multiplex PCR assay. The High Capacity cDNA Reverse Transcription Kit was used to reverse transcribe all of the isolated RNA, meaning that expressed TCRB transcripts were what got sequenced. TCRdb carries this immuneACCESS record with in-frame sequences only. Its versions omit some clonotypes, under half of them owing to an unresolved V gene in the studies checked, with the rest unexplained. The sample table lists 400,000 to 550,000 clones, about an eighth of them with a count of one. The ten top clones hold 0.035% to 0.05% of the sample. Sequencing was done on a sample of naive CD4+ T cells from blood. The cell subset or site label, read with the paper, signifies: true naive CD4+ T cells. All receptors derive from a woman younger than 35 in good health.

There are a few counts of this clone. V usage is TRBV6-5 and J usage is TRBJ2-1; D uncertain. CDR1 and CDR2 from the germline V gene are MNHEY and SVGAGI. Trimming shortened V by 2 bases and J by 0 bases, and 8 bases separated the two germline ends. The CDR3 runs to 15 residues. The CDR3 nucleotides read TGTGCCAGCAGTTACGGACCGAGCTCCTACAATGAGCAGTTCTTC. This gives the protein CASSYGPSSYNEQFF.

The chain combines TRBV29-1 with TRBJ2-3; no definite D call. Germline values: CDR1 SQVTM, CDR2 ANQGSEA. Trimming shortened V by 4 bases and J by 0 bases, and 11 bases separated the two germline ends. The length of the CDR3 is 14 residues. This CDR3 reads CSVVGFSSTDTQYF. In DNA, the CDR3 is TGCAGCGTTGTAGGGTTCTCTAGCACAGATACGCAGTATTTT.

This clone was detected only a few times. CDR3 coding DNA: TGCGCCAGCAGCTTGGGGGCAGGGCCAGATACGCAGTATTTT. This codes for CASSLGAGPDTQYF. This chain connects TRBV5-1 to TRBJ2-3, with D possibly TRBD1 on 5 matching bases. The CDR3 runs 14 residues. Per germline, CDR1 SGHRS and CDR2 YFSETQ. V was cut by 0 bases and J by 4 bases, with 9 bases left in between.

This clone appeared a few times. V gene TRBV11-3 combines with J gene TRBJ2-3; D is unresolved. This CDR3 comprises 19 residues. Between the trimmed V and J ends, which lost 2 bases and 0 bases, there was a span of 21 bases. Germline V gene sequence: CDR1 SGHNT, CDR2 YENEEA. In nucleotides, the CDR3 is TGTGCCAGCAGCTTACGGTCGGGCAGGCACCTTCGAAGCACAGATACGCAGTATTTT. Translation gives CASSLRSGRHLRSTDTQYF.

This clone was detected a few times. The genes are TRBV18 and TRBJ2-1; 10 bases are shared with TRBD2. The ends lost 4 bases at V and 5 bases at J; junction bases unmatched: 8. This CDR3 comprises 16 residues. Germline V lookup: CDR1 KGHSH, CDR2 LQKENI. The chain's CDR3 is CASSLPSGRGNNEQFF. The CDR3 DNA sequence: TGTGCCAGCTCACTCCCTAGCGGGAGAGGGAACAATGAGCAGTTCTTC. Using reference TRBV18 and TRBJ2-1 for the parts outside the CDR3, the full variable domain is NAGVMQNPRHLVRRRGQEARLRCSPMKGHSHVYWYRQLPEEGLKFMVYLQKENIIDESGMPKERFSAEFPKEGPSILRIQQVVRGDSAAYFCASSLPSGRGNNEQFFGPGTRLTVL.